Listed here are 9 T cell receptor beta chains from one sample, sequenced in a study of shared clonotypes between healthy human individuals. The assay was immunoSEQ multiplex PCR, and TCRdb's table has in-frame clones only and misses some. The sample yields about 480,000 clones, 79% seen once. The source material was PBMCs. These receptors came from a woman in her thirties or forties in good health. Some clones in this sample may be carry-over from other donors' samples.

The gene calls are TRBV7-2 and TRBJ1-3, with 7 bases aligning to TRBD1. The CDR3 covers 15 residues. CDR1 and CDR2 (germline): SGHTA, FQGNSA. V lost 5 bases and J lost 4; bases outside the gene matches: 8. This CDR3 is CASSQTGLAGNTIYF. DNA of the CDR3: TGTGCCAGCAGCCAGACAGGGTTAGCGGGAAACACCATATATTTT.

This clone appeared a few times. The V call is TRBV30, the J call TRBJ1-1, with 7 bases aligning to TRBD1. The CDR3 is made up of 13 amino acids. Germline-derived CDR1 and CDR2 are GTSNPN and SVGIG (reference sequence). Losses at the gene ends were 3 bases for V and 4 bases for J; bases not matched to a gene: 5. The CDR3 DNA is TGTGCCTGGAGAGGGACAGCGGTCACTGAAGCTTTCTTT. Protein product: CAWRGTAVTEAFF. Full variable domain (missing parts from reference TRBV30 and TRBJ1-1): SQTIHQWPATLVQPVGSPLSLECTVEGTSNPNLYWYRQAAGRGLQLLFYSVGIGQISSEVPQNLSASRPQDRQFILSSKKLLLSDSGFYLCAWRGTAVTEAFFGQGTRLTVV.

The chain has TRBV19 and TRBJ1-2; no clear D. The germline V and J ends were trimmed by 6 bases and 3 bases, with 11 bases remaining between them. The germline gives CDR1 LNHDA, CDR2 SQIVND (reference sequence). The CDR3 length is 13 residues. The CDR3 DNA is TGTGCCAGTAGGGCCCGGGCGGACTATGGCTACACCTTC. Translating gives CASRARADYGYTF.

This clone occurred a few times. This sequence joins TRBV20-1 and TRBJ2-5; D gene ambiguous. The better agreement between TRBJ2-7 and the DNA end casts doubt on the J call. The CDR3 contains 11 residues. Germline V CDR1 and CDR2: DFQATT, SNEGSKA (reference sequence). The DNA of the CDR3 is TGCAGTGCTCCCGAGTTGTACGAGCAGTACTTC. This sequence encodes CSAPELYEQYF.

This sequence joins TRBV27 and TRBJ2-7; 8 nucleotides line up with TRBD1. CDR1 MNHEY and CDR2 SMNVEV come from the germline V gene (reference sequence). V was pared by 5 bases and J by 7 bases, with 4 bases of the junction left unmatched. The CDR3 sequence is 12 residues long. The CDR3 reads CASSVHRGEQYF. CDR3 sequence (DNA): TGTGCCAGCAGTGTCCACAGGGGGGAGCAGTACTTC.

The chain couples TRBV29-1 to TRBJ1-1, with D unclear. The V and J ends lost 3 bases and 7 bases respectively, with 9 bases between them. The V gene's germline CDR1 is SQVTM and CDR2 ANQGSEA. The CDR3 loop spans 11 amino acids. CDR3 protein: CSVEVGGEAFF. The CDR3 coding sequence is TGCAGCGTTGAGGTTGGAGGTGAAGCTTTCTTT.

This clone has only one observation. The chain carries TRBV4-1 and TRBJ2-7, with TRBD1 identical over 7 bases. The trim removed 4 bases at V and 2 bases at J, leaving 11 bases unmatched. CDR1 is MGHRA and CDR2 is YSYEKL in the germline V gene. The CDR3 covers 16 residues. In DNA, the CDR3 is TGCGCCAGCAGCCCCATCCCGACAGGGTCCGCCTACGAGCAGTACTTC. It codes for CASSPIPTGSAYEQYF.

The V and J genes are TRBV27 and TRBJ2-7; 8 bases are a match to TRBD1. From germline, CDR1 is MNHEY and CDR2 SMNVEV (reference sequence). The CDR3 length is 14 residues. After removal of 6 bases from V and 3 bases from J, the junction contained 7 bases not matched to a gene. The CDR3 region has the DNA TGTGCCAGCAGCCCGGGACAGGCTATCTACGAGCAGTACTTC. Its protein product is CASSPGQAIYEQYF.

The gene calls are TRBV2 and TRBJ1-3; a weak D match, TRBD1 (5 bases). V lost 3 bases and J lost 7, with 16 bases in between. The CDR3 loop spans 15 amino acids. Germline V gene lookup returns CDR1 SNHLY and CDR2 FYNNEI. The CDR3 reads CASSDLSQGGNTIYF. The CDR3 DNA reads as TGTGCCAGCAGTGATCTCTCCCAGGGCGGGAACACCATATATTTT.